This is a list of T cell receptor beta chains from one sample in a study of blood T cells in healthy people across ages. Each CDR3 protein gets one entry after TCRdb re-called the 5' RACE reads with MiXCR. The sample has about 900,000 distinct CDR3 sequences; about 62% are singletons. The sample taken for sequencing was blood. The receptors stem from a man in his thirties or forties in good health. The CDR3 runs from the conserved cysteine through the conserved F or W. The D gene is left open where the match is weak. Part of the rows lack a size; the others show once, few, many or a class for expanded clones.

TRBD1,TRBJ1-5,.,TRBV15,CATSSPQGDQPQHF,TGTGCCACCAGCAGCCCACAGGGGGATCAGCCCCAGCATTTT
.,TRBJ2-1,.,TRBV27,CASRSGVRVEQFF,TGTGCCAGCCGGTCCGGGGTTCGAGTTGAGCAGTTCTTC
.,TRBJ1-4,.,TRBV5-6,CASSLSGQKLFF,TGTGCCAGCAGCTTGTCCGGGCAAAAACTGTTTTTT
TRBD1,TRBJ2-3,.,TRBV7-2,CASSLVRQGSGTDTQYF,TGTGCCAGCAGCTTAGTGCGACAGGGGTCGGGCACAGATACGCAGTATTTT
.,TRBJ1-5,.,TRBV29-1,CSVVISGQGNQPQHF,TGCAGCGTTGTAATATCGGGGCAGGGGAATCAGCCCCAGCATTTT
TRBD1,TRBJ2-5,.,TRBV6-2/TRBV6-3,CASSYRTGGQQYF,TGTGCCAGCAGTTACCGGACAGGGGGCCAGCAGTACTTC
.,TRBJ2-3,.,TRBV3-1,CASSQGGGDTQYF,TGTGCCAGCAGCCAAGGTGGTGGGGATACGCAGTATTTT
TRBD2,TRBJ2-7,few,TRBV7-2,CASSLPGEGSYEQYF,TGTGCCAGCAGCCTCCCCGGGGAGGGCTCCTACGAGCAGTACTTC
TRBD2,TRBJ2-7,.,TRBV4-2,CASSQDETGTSGPTYEQYF,TGTGCCAGCAGCCAAGATGAGACCGGGACTAGCGGTCCTACCTACGAGCAGTACTTC
.,TRBJ1-2,.,TRBV10-3,CAISDPGQLIYGYTF,TGTGCCATCAGTGACCCCGGACAACTAATCTATGGCTACACCTTC
.,TRBJ2-7,few,TRBV29-1,CSVEPRDGLSYEQYF,TGCAGCGTCGAGCCCCGGGACGGTCTCTCCTACGAGCAGTACTTC
.,TRBJ1-1,.,TRBV6-5,CASSYSGRMNTEAFF,TGTGCCAGCAGTTACTCCGGACGGATGAACACTGAAGCTTTCTTT
TRBD2,TRBJ2-7,.,TRBV4-3,CASSQDLSGGASSYEQYF,TGCGCCAGCAGCCAGGATCTCAGCGGGGGGGCCAGCTCCTACGAGCAGTACTTC
TRBD2,TRBJ2-5,.,TRBV3-1,CASSQAGGGITETQYF,TGTGCCAGCAGCCAAGCGGGGGGAGGCATAACAGAGACCCAGTACTTC
.,TRBJ2-1,once,TRBV6-2/TRBV6-3,CASRNTVNEQFF,TGTGCCAGCAGGAATACAGTCAATGAGCAGTTCTTC
.,TRBJ2-7,.,TRBV28,CASSSPPSSYEQYF,TGTGCCAGCAGTTCCCCTCCTAGCTCCTACGAGCAGTACTTC
.,TRBJ2-1,once,TRBV6-6,CASSYSKGYNEQFF,TGTGCCAGCAGTTACTCGAAGGGGTACAATGAGCAGTTCTTC
.,TRBJ2-1,few,TRBV7-2,CASSLARANEQFF,TGTGCCAGCAGCTTAGCTCGGGCGAATGAGCAGTTCTTC
.,TRBJ1-5,few,TRBV4-2,CASSQDPSNQPQHF,TGTGCCAGCAGCCAAGATCCTTCGAATCAGCCCCAGCATTTT
.,TRBJ2-1,.,TRBV6-6,CASRAGARSGNEQFF,TGTGCCAGCAGGGCCGGGGCTAGAAGTGGCAATGAGCAGTTCTTC
TRBD2,TRBJ2-5,.,TRBV6-2/TRBV6-3,CASSDLGTRETQYF,TGTGCCAGCAGTGACCTCGGGACTAGAGAGACCCAGTACTTC
TRBD1,TRBJ2-2,.,TRBV11-3,CASSLTTGGHGELFF,TGTGCCAGCAGCTTAACAACAGGGGGCCACGGGGAGCTGTTTTTT
TRBD2,TRBJ2-5,.,TRBV7-8,CASSRGRVPQETQYF,TGTGCCAGCAGCCGGGGGAGGGTGCCTCAAGAGACCCAGTACTTC
.,TRBJ2-2,once,TRBV28,CASSLQTVTGVLFF,TGTGCCAGCAGCCTCCAGACGGTGACCGGGGTGCTGTTTTTT
.,TRBJ2-1,.,TRBV7-3,CASSSDRDTNEQFF,TGTGCCAGCAGTTCCGACCGGGACACCAATGAGCAGTTCTTC
.,TRBJ2-1,once,TRBV5-1,CASSFWSGNEQFF,TGCGCCAGCAGCTTTTGGTCGGGTAATGAGCAGTTCTTT
.,TRBJ2-1,.,TRBV28,CASSPSYSYNEQFF,TGTGCCAGCAGTCCCAGCTACTCCTACAATGAGCAGTTCTTC
.,TRBJ2-7,.,TRBV2,CASSGQWSSYEQYF,TGTGCCAGCAGTGGTCAGTGGAGCTCCTACGAGCAGTACTTC
.,TRBJ2-6,.,TRBV6-2/TRBV6-3,CASSYPSPSGANVLTF,TGTGCCAGCAGTTACCCCAGCCCCTCTGGGGCCAACGTCCTGACTTTC
.,TRBJ2-7,.,TRBV11-1,CASSISPGYEQYF,TGTGCCAGCAGCATATCCCCCGGGTACGAGCAGTACTTC
.,TRBJ2-7,.,TRBV7-2,CASRLKFRDKDYEQYF,TGTGCCAGCAGACTTAAATTCCGGGACAAAGACTACGAGCAGTACTTC
.,TRBJ2-1,.,TRBV20-1,CSVFIGSLGGCGIRVQFF,TGCAGTGTCTTTATAGGGTCCCTAGGTGGTTGCGGGATAAGGGTGCAGTTCTTC
.,TRBJ1-5,.,TRBV3-1,CASSQAAGGNQPQHF,TGTGCCAGCAGCCAGGCCGCGGGAGGCAATCAGCCCCAGCATTTT
.,TRBJ2-5,.,TRBV3-1,CASSQERGATQYF,TGTGCCAGCAGCCAAGAAAGGGGCGCGACCCAGTACTTC
.,TRBJ2-4,few,TRBV25-1,CASSELTRGWQYF,TGTGCCAGCAGTGAATTAACCCGTGGTTGGCAGTACTTC
.,TRBJ2-3,.,TRBV15,CATSRDTGTYTDTQYF,TGTGCCACCAGCAGAGATACGGGGACATACACAGATACGCAGTATTTT
.,TRBJ1-5,few,TRBV3-1,CASSQDLRAGQPQHF,TGTGCCAGCAGCCAAGATCTCAGGGCCGGTCAGCCCCAGCATTTT
TRBD1,TRBJ1-1,.,TRBV29-1,CSVGQGGKAFF,TGCAGCGTTGGACAGGGGGGTAAAGCTTTCTTT
.,TRBJ2-7,.,TRBV4-2,CASSLEKYEQYF,TGTGCCAGCAGCCTCGAGAAGTACGAGCAGTACTTC
.,TRBJ2-5,once,TRBV29-1,CSGRPRTQETQYF,TGCAGCGGGAGACCTAGGACTCAAGAGACCCAGTACTTC
.,TRBJ2-1,few,TRBV12-3/TRBV12-4,CASSPLSGINEQFF,TGTGCCAGCAGCCCCCTCTCGGGGATCAATGAGCAGTTCTTC
TRBD1,TRBJ1-2,.,TRBV7-2,CASSSLTGSYDYGYTF,TGTGCCAGCAGCTCGCTGACAGGGTCTTACGACTATGGCTACACCTTC
.,TRBJ2-1,.,TRBV14,CASSQGQVITEQFF,TGTGCCAGCAGCCAGGGACAAGTCATCACTGAGCAGTTCTTC
TRBD1,TRBJ2-2,few,TRBV7-2,CASSLQTGGTGELFF,TGTGCCAGCAGCTTACAGACAGGGGGCACCGGGGAGCTGTTTTTT
.,TRBJ2-4,.,TRBV7-2,CASSRDNHRTKNIQYF,TGTGCCAGCAGTCGAGACAACCATAGGACCAAAAACATTCAGTACTTC